These T cell receptor beta chains were read from a single sample in a study of blood T cell repertoires in COVID-19. Sequencing used immunoSEQ multiplex PCR; TCRdb keeps in-frame clones, though not all of them. The sample contains over 130,000 clones, roughly 88% of which appear only once. Sample: peripheral blood. These receptors were collected from a man aged 55 to 70 with active or convalescent COVID-19. The CDR3 runs from the conserved cysteine through the conserved F or W. The D gene is left open where the match is weak. Expanded clones get a size class; other rows say once, few or many, or leave the size out.

clone size | J gene | V gene | D gene | CDR3 DNA | CDR3 protein
NA | TRBJ1-3 | TRBV19 | NA | TGTGCCAGTACCCCCCCGGGACACTTCTCTGGAAACACCATATATTTT | CASTPPGHFSGNTIYF
NA | TRBJ2-2 | TRBV4-1 | NA | TGCGCCAGCAGCCAATGGGTGGGAGGCAACACCGGGGAGCTGTTTTTT | CASSQWVGGNTGELFF
NA | TRBJ2-1 | TRBV28 | TRBD2 | TGTGCCAGCAGTTTATACCGGGAGGTTTACAATGAGCAGTTCTTC | CASSLYREVYNEQFF
NA | TRBJ2-7 | TRBV7-8 | TRBD1 | TGTGCCAGCAGGCTCCCAGGGACAGGGACTAACGAGCAGTACTTC | CASRLPGTGTNEQYF
NA | TRBJ2-5 | TRBV6-2/TRBV6-3 | NA | TGTGCCAGCAGTTACTCTTCCATCCAAGAGACCCAGTACTTC | CASSYSSIQETQYF
NA | TRBJ2-5 | TRBV6-5 | TRBD1 | TGTGCCAGCGGAATTGGGGACAGGGACCAAGAGACCCAGTACTTC | CASGIGDRDQETQYF
once | TRBJ2-7 | TRBV15 | NA | TGTGCCACCAGCGGGAAGGGGATCGAGCAGTACTTC | CATSGKGIEQYF
NA | TRBJ2-1 | TRBV6-4 | TRBD2 | TGTGCCACCTCAAGACTAGCGGGAAGAGGCAATGAGCAGTTCTTC | CATSRLAGRGNEQFF
NA | TRBJ1-5 | TRBV28 | NA | TGTGCCAGCATCCCCTCACCGGGGCAGGGCGGGGGTCAGCCCCAGCATTTT | CASIPSPGQGGGQPQHF
NA | TRBJ2-1 | TRBV5-1 | TRBD2 | TGCGCCAGCAGCTCTCAACCGGGAGGGCCTGGGAATGAGCAGTTCTTC | CASSSQPGGPGNEQFF
NA | TRBJ1-2 | TRBV5-1 | TRBD1 | TGCGCCAGCAGCCAAGTTACGAAAGACAGGGCCGGGATATATGGCTACACCTTC | CASSQVTKDRAGIYGYTF
NA | TRBJ2-5 | TRBV2 | TRBD2 | TGTGCCAGCAGTGAATTGGGCGGGAGTGGCCAAGAGACCCAGTACTTC | CASSELGGSGQETQYF
NA | TRBJ2-1 | TRBV7-8 | TRBD2 | TGTGCCAGCAGCTTAAGGACTAGCGGGGGAAACAATGAGCAGTTCTTC | CASSLRTSGGNNEQFF
NA | TRBJ1-1 | TRBV10-3 | NA | TGTGCCATCAGTGAGTCGGGCGGGTATGAAGCTTTCTTT | CAISESGGYEAFF
few | TRBJ1-1 | TRBV5-1 | NA | TGCGCCAGCAGCTTTACAGTTATGGCTGAAGCTTTCTTT | CASSFTVMAEAFF
NA | TRBJ2-7 | TRBV4-3 | TRBD2 | TGCGCCAGCAGCCAAGTGGGGGGGTACGAGCAGTACTTC | CASSQVGGYEQYF
NA | TRBJ2-7 | TRBV5-1 | NA | TGCGCCAGCAGCTTGGGGCAGAACTACGAGCAGTACTTC | CASSLGQNYEQYF
NA | TRBJ2-7 | TRBV11-2 | NA | TGTGCCAGCAGCTCCCTACGGCAGGGTAGCCACGAGCAGTACTTC | CASSSLRQGSHEQYF
once | TRBJ2-1 | TRBV6-5 | TRBD1 | TGTGCCAGCAGTTGGGGACAGGGGGAATACAATGAGCAGTTCTTC | CASSWGQGEYNEQFF
NA | TRBJ2-1 | TRBV11-2 | NA | TGTGCCAGCAGCCTCTGGACTTCCCCTGGCTCCTACAATGAGCAGTTCTTC | CASSLWTSPGSYNEQFF
NA | TRBJ2-1 | TRBV7-9 | TRBD2 | TGTGCCAGCAGCTGGGTTCCGGGACTAGCGGCCAATGAGCAGTTCTTC | CASSWVPGLAANEQFF
NA | TRBJ2-7 | TRBV7-9 | TRBD2 | TGTGCCAGCAGTTCAGGACTAGCGGGAGAGTACTTC | CASSSGLAGEYF
NA | TRBJ1-5 | TRBV3-1/TRBV3-2 | NA | TGTGCCAGCAGCTCGGACGGGGAACATAGCAATCAGCCCCAGCATTTT | CASSSDGEHSNQPQHF
NA | TRBJ1-5 | TRBV27 | TRBD1 | TGTGCCAGCAGTTCGGGACAGGGCTTCAATCAGCCCCAGCATTTT | CASSSGQGFNQPQHF
NA | TRBJ1-4 | TRBV30 | NA | TGTGCCTGGAGTGTACTCGCAACTAATGAAAAACTGTTTTTT | CAWSVLATNEKLFF
NA | TRBJ1-2 | TRBV29-1 | TRBD1 | TGCAGCGTGGCCGGGACAGGGAACGGCTACACCTTC | CSVAGTGNGYTF
few | TRBJ2-7 | TRBV6-2/TRBV6-3 | TRBD2 | TGTGCCAGCAGTGCCCCGGGACTAGCGGGACTCGAGCAGTACTTC | CASSAPGLAGLEQYF
NA | TRBJ1-5 | TRBV5-5 | NA | TGTGCCAGCAGCTTGGTAGGGGGCAATCAGCCCCAGCATTTT | CASSLVGGNQPQHF
once | TRBJ1-1 | TRBV25-1 | NA | TGTGCCAGCAGAGACAGTGGGATAGCTGAAGCTTTCTTT | CASRDSGIAEAFF
NA | TRBJ1-5 | TRBV5-1 | NA | TGCGCCAGCAGCTCAGGAGGCACGGGGCCCCAGCATTTT | CASSSGGTGPQHF
NA | TRBJ2-5 | TRBV10-3 | NA | TGTGCCATCAGTGCAACAGGAGTCTCCGAGGGGGACCAGTACTTC | CAISATGVSEGDQYF
NA | TRBJ1-1 | TRBV3-1/TRBV3-2 | TRBD1 | TGTGCCAGCAGCCTACAGGGGAAGAACACTGAAGCTTTCTTT | CASSLQGKNTEAFF
NA | TRBJ1-4 | TRBV6-5 | NA | TGTGCCAGCAGTTACTCGACTCTATCTTCCGAAAAACTGTTTTTT | CASSYSTLSSEKLFF
NA | TRBJ1-1 | TRBV29-1 | TRBD1 | TGCAGCGTAAGGGACAGGGGTAACACTGAAGCTTTCTTT | CSVRDRGNTEAFF
NA | TRBJ2-7 | TRBV9 | NA | TGTGCCAGCAGCGTGGGGGCAGTCTCCTACGAGCAGTACTTC | CASSVGAVSYEQYF
NA | TRBJ1-2 | TRBV21-1 | NA | TGTGCCAGCACCAAGGGGGGAAGAGGCTACACCTTC | CASTKGGRGYTF
NA | TRBJ2-5 | TRBV5-4 | NA | TGTGCCAGCAGCCCCGGCTCAACAGGGCCTGTTGGGGAGACCCAGTACTTC | CASSPGSTGPVGETQYF
NA | TRBJ1-6 | TRBV27 | TRBD1 | TGTGCCAGCAGTTTATCGGGGACAGGGATTAATTCACCCCTCCACTTT | CASSLSGTGINSPLHF
NA | TRBJ2-3 | TRBV9 | NA | TGTGCCAGCAGCGTAAGAGGCGCGAGCACAGATACGCAGTATTTT | CASSVRGASTDTQYF